The 10 T cell receptor beta chains listed next were all sequenced from one sample in a study of blood T cell repertoires in COVID-19. This table comes from immunoSEQ multiplex PCR, and its TCRdb copy is limited to in-frame clones, with some not included. This table holds about 160,000 clones, about three quarters found once. What was sequenced was peripheral blood. The receptor source for this set is a man between 65 and 80 years old with acute or convalescent COVID-19.

The gene calls are TRBV11-3 and TRBJ1-1, with D perhaps matching TRBD1 (6 bases). The CDR3 loop spans 15 amino acids. V lost 3 bases to trimming and J lost 0 bases, with 11 bases between them. In germline, CDR1 is SGHNT, CDR2 YENEEA. In DNA form, the CDR3 reads TGTGCCAGCAGCTTGGACAGCAGCATGAACACTGAAGCTTTCTTT. Its protein is CASSLDSSMNTEAFF.

The chain is built from TRBV14 and TRBJ2-2, with 13 bases matching TRBD2. This CDR3 region has 16 residues. The trim removed 3 bases at V and 4 bases at J, leaving 2 bases unmatched. The germline gives CDR1 SGHDN, CDR2 FVKESK. CDR3 in DNA: TGTGCCAGCAGCCATGGGACTAGCGGGACCACCGGGGAGCTGTTTTTT. Translating gives CASSHGTSGTTGELFF.

This clone was seen a single time. The chain combines TRBV6-6 with TRBJ2-7, with 9 bases lining up with TRBD1. V lost 7 bases and J lost 3; bases outside the gene matches: 13. Per germline, CDR1 MNHNY and CDR2 SVGAGI (reference sequence). CDR3 length: 16 amino acids. CDR3 DNA sequence: TGTGCCAGCATCGGACTTCCGGGACAGGGAAACTACGAGCAGTACTTC. This translates into CASIGLPGQGNYEQYF.

The chain carries TRBV5-1 and TRBJ2-2; the match to TRBD2 covers 7 bases. This CDR3 contains 16 residues. Germline V gene sequence: CDR1 SGHRS, CDR2 YFSETQ. J was trimmed by 4 bases and V by 0 bases; bases with no gene match: 6. This CDR3 reads CASSLGGGTGTGELFF. The CDR3 bases are TGCGCCAGCAGCTTGGGCGGGGGAACGGGCACCGGGGAGCTGTTTTTT.

This chain joins TRBV3-1 (or the pseudogene TRBV3-2) and TRBJ1-2; D unresolved. The CDR3 spans 13 residues. V lost 0 bases and J 9 bases, leaving 11 bases between the germline ends. CDR1 LGHDT and CDR2 YNNKEL come from the germline V gene (reference sequence). This CDR3 is CASSQDSPGSYTF. The CDR3 bases are TGTGCCAGCAGCCAAGATTCTCCAGGAAGCTACACCTTC.

This rearrangement joins TRBV28 to TRBJ1-6; possibly TRBD1 for D (6 bases). V lost 2 bases, J lost 6 bases, and 11 bases lay in between. CDR3 length equals 15 residues. The V gene's germline CDR1 is MDHEN and CDR2 SYDVKM. Written as DNA, the CDR3 is TGTGCCAGCAGTTTAAGGGGGATTAGTAATTCACCCCTCCACTTT. This codes for CASSLRGISNSPLHF.

The V and J genes are TRBV6-5 and TRBJ1-4, with TRBD1 matching over 9 bases. The CDR3 is 14 amino acids. From germline, CDR1 is MNHEY and CDR2 SVGAGI. The CDR3 loop reads CGTGGGATNEKLFF. The DNA of the CDR3 is TGTGGTACAGGGGGCGGAGCAACTAATGAAAAACTGTTTTTT.

This chain links TRBV5-4 with TRBJ1-2, with TRBD1 matching over 7 bases. V shed 4 bases, J shed 4 bases, and the junction held 7 bases outside the gene matches. The CDR3 is made up of 14 amino acids. Germline CDR1 SGHNT, CDR2 YYREEE (reference sequence). CDR3 amino acids: CASSRETGTYGYTF. CDR3 nucleotide sequence: TGTGCCAGCAGCAGAGAGACAGGGACCTATGGCTACACCTTC.

The chain links TRBV7-3 to TRBJ1-1; D may be TRBD1 (6 bases). The CDR3 sequence is 14 residues long. The germline V gene encodes CDR1 SGHTA and CDR2 FQGTGA. V lost 6 bases, J lost 11 bases, and 22 bases lay in between. The CDR3 nucleotides read TGTGCCAGCAGGGGGGCGTCAGGGGCGCAAGGGGCTTTCTTT. Encoded protein: CASRGASGAQGAFF.

The V and J genes are TRBV3-1 (or the pseudogene TRBV3-2) and TRBJ1-1; TRBD1 matches 7 bases. The V and J ends lost 3 bases and 0 bases, in that order; junction bases with no gene match: 4. Per germline, CDR1 LGHDT and CDR2 YNNKEL (reference sequence). This CDR3 has 15 residues. This CDR3 is CASSHQGVMNTEAFF. As DNA, the CDR3 is TGTGCCAGCAGCCACCAGGGGGTCATGAACACTGAAGCTTTCTTT.